The 10 T cell receptor beta chains listed next were all sequenced from one sample in a study of blood T cells in healthy people across ages. Through a sample-barcoded 5' primer and a J-beta primer mix, a second PCR was run for roughly 6 to 12 cycles. TCRdb used MiXCR to reprocess the 5' RACE reads, holding one entry per CDR3 protein. Of roughly 1 million distinct CDR3 sequences in the sample, approximately 25% were seen once. This sample was also put to use in a study of T cells of mothers and their children.

The source material was blood. The receptors originated from a girl aged 2 to 9 in good health.

The chain uses TRBV20-1 and TRBJ2-5, with no clear D. The end of the DNA aligns better with TRBJ2-1, so the J call may be wrong. Germline CDR1 is DFQATT and CDR2 is SNEGSKA (reference sequence). The CDR3 is 13 residues long. CDR3 DNA: TGCAGTGCTAGTGACTTAGCCTACAATGAGCAGTTCTTC. Its protein product is CSASDLAYNEQFF.

This chain links TRBV13 with TRBJ2-5; TRBD1 aligns across 7 bases. The germline CDR1 and CDR2 sequences are PRHDT and FYEKMQ (reference sequence). With 1 base clipped from V and 0 bases from J, the junction kept 5 bases outside the gene matches. The CDR3 sequence is 16 residues long. This CDR3 is CASSLEKGQHQETQYF. In nucleotides, the CDR3 is TGTGCCAGCAGCTTAGAGAAGGGACAGCACCAAGAGACCCAGTACTTC.

V gene TRBV5-1 combines with J gene TRBJ1-2, with 10 bases lining up with TRBD1. This CDR3 has 14 amino acids. Germline V gene lookup returns CDR1 SGHRS and CDR2 YFSETQ. V lost 4 bases, J lost 7 bases, and 7 bases stayed unmatched. CDR3 sequence (DNA): TGCGCCAGCAGCGGGACAGGGGTTGCAGGTGGCTACACCTTC. Protein product: CASSGTGVAGGYTF.

The chain carries TRBV13 and TRBJ1-1, with D uncertain. Trimming took 1 base from V and 0 from J, leaving 9 bases between them. This CDR3 region has 15 residues. Germline lookup yields CDR1 PRHDT and CDR2 FYEKMQ (reference sequence). Here the CDR3 reads CASSLAPGMNTEAFF. The CDR3 nucleotides are TGTGCCAGCAGCTTAGCTCCGGGGATGAACACTGAAGCTTTCTTT. The full variable domain, completed using reference TRBV13 and TRBJ1-1, is AAGVIQSPRHLIKEKRETATLKCYPIPRHDTVYWYQQGPGQDPQFLISFYEKMQSDKGSIPDRFSAQQFSDYHSELNMSSLELGDSALYFCASSLAPGMNTEAFFGQGTRLTVV.

This clonotype was detected a few times. This chain connects TRBV5-6 to TRBJ1-2, with D perhaps TRBD1 (6 bases). The CDR3 is 14 amino acids. V shed 4 bases and J shed 2 bases, with 12 bases lying between them. Per germline, CDR1 SGHDT and CDR2 YYEEEE. The chain's CDR3 is CASSRYGQNYGYTF. CDR3 nucleotide sequence: TGTGCCAGCAGCCGGTACGGACAGAACTATGGCTACACCTTC.

The chain recombines TRBV4-3 with TRBJ1-5, with unresolved D. Germline V lookup: CDR1 LGHNA, CDR2 YSLEER. Between the trimmed V and J ends, which lost 0 bases and 10 bases, there was a span of 10 bases. This CDR3 is built from 13 residues. CDR3 amino acids: CASSQEWAFPQHF. CDR3 nucleotides: TGCGCCAGCAGCCAAGAGTGGGCTTTTCCCCAGCATTTT.

The rearrangement uses TRBV11-2 and TRBJ2-3; maybe TRBD2 (6 bases). The length of the CDR3 is 15 residues. Trimming pared 2 bases from V and 2 bases from J, leaving 11 bases between. Germline CDR1 reads SGHAT; CDR2 reads FQNNGV. CDR3 coding DNA: TGTGCCAGCAGCTTACGCGGGGCTCCCACAGATACGCAGTATTTT. Protein product: CASSLRGAPTDTQYF.

The V gene is TRBV29-1, the J gene TRBJ2-3; maybe TRBD2 (5 bases). Germline CDR1 is SQVTM and CDR2 is ANQGSEA. With 5 bases removed from V and 2 bases from J, the gap between germline ends came to 8 bases. This CDR3 comprises 12 residues. In DNA form, the CDR3 reads TGCAGCGTTTTGGACTTCACAGATACGCAGTATTTT. It codes for CSVLDFTDTQYF.

This clonotype was detected a few times. The rearrangement uses TRBV12-3 or TRBV12-4 and TRBJ2-1, with TRBD2 matching 10 bases. V trimming: 6 bases; J trimming: 12 bases; junction bases outside the gene matches: 11. There are 14 residues in the CDR3. The CDR3 DNA follows: TGTGCCAGCAGAAAAAGCGGGAGGGCCTTGTGGCAGTTCTTC. It codes for CASRKSGRALWQFF.

The rearrangement links TRBV20-1 to TRBJ1-2; TRBD1 matches at 9 bases. J gave up 4 bases and V 5 bases, and 5 bases lay outside the gene matches. The germline gives CDR1 DFQATT, CDR2 SNEGSKA (reference sequence). CDR3 length: 13 residues. The CDR3 region is CSAGRDRVYGYTF. DNA for the CDR3: TGCAGTGCTGGCCGGGACAGGGTCTATGGCTACACCTTC.